Shown below are 8 T cell receptor beta chains from a single sample sequenced in a study of T cell clones after liver transplantation. Profiled with immunoSEQ multiplex PCR; TCRdb holds only in-frame clones, not every one. Of roughly 120,000 clones in the sample, about nine tenths were seen once. The sequencing here drew on CD4+ T cells from blood, taken 12 months after liver transplant. Source of these receptors: a human patient who received a liver transplant. Some of the T cells might come from the graft donor.

The V gene is TRBV28, the J gene TRBJ2-5, with D tentatively TRBD2 (5 bases). Trimming removed 2 bases from V and 4 bases from J, with 14 bases in between. This CDR3 comprises 15 residues. CDR1 is MDHEN, CDR2 SYDVKM, per germline. This CDR3 reads CASSLRGRGAETQYF. CDR3 bases: TGTGCCAGCAGTTTACGAGGGAGAGGCGCAGAGACCCAGTACTTC.

The chain links TRBV6-6 to TRBJ2-1, with unresolved D. This CDR3 has 11 amino acids. CDR1 is MNHNY, CDR2 SVGAGI, per germline (reference sequence). V lost 4 bases and J lost 8, with 6 bases in between. The CDR3 loop reads CASSFSHEQFF. DNA for the CDR3: TGTGCCAGCAGTTTTTCCCATGAGCAGTTCTTC.

The V call is TRBV27, the J call TRBJ1-5; D is perhaps TRBD1 (5 bases). This CDR3 is built from 13 residues. V was trimmed by 10 bases and J by 7 bases, leaving 17 bases between them. Germline loops: CDR1 MNHEY, CDR2 SMNVEV (reference sequence). The CDR3 spells CATRVGERQPQHF. DNA of the CDR3: TGTGCCACCCGGGTAGGGGAGAGGCAGCCCCAGCATTTT.

This clone was detected once. The chain joins TRBV6-6 to TRBJ2-1, with D perhaps TRBD2 (6 bases). The CDR3 contains 13 residues. Trimming cost V 7 bases and J 7 bases, with 14 bases left between them. Germline CDR1 and CDR2: MNHNY and SVGAGI (reference sequence). CDR3 nucleotides: TGTGCCAGCACGGTAACTAGCCCTAATGAGCAGTTCTTC. Amino acids: CASTVTSPNEQFF.

J is TRBJ2-3 and V is TRBV15; the D gene is possibly TRBD2 (6 bases). The CDR3 sequence is 15 residues long. The germline gives CDR1 LNHNV, CDR2 YYDKDF (reference sequence). The ends were cut back, 0 bases at V and 4 bases at J, with 11 bases in the middle. The CDR3 spells CATSRDLATADTQYF. In DNA form, the CDR3 reads TGTGCCACCAGCAGAGACCTAGCGACCGCAGATACGCAGTATTTT.

The chain carries TRBV19 and TRBJ2-7; 7 positions agree with TRBD2. V lost 0 bases to trimming and J lost 3 bases; unmatched junction nucleotides: 8. CDR3 size: 16 residues. Germline V CDR1 and CDR2: LNHDA, SQIVND (reference sequence). The CDR3 coding sequence is TGTGCCAGTAGTATAGATCAAGGCGGGGGAGTCTACGAGCAGTACTTC. Translation: CASSIDQGGGVYEQYF.

The chain uses TRBV5-1 and TRBJ2-3; D is perhaps TRBD2 (7 bases). The V end was cut by 0 bases, the J end by 2 bases, with 13 bases between. The CDR3 is 16 residues long. In germline, CDR1 is SGHRS, CDR2 YFSETQ. CDR3 coding DNA: TGCGCCAGCAGCTTGGCCCCAGGGGACTACACAGATACGCAGTATTTT. Its protein product is CASSLAPGDYTDTQYF.

The J gene is TRBJ2-1, the V gene TRBV28, with TRBD2 matching over 10 bases. Per the germline V gene, CDR1 is MDHEN and CDR2 is SYDVKM. This CDR3 has 15 amino acids. The DNA for the CDR3 is TGTGCTTCGGCCTGGGCTAGCGGGAGAAGAAATGAGCAGTTCTTC. Translated: CASAWASGRRNEQFF.